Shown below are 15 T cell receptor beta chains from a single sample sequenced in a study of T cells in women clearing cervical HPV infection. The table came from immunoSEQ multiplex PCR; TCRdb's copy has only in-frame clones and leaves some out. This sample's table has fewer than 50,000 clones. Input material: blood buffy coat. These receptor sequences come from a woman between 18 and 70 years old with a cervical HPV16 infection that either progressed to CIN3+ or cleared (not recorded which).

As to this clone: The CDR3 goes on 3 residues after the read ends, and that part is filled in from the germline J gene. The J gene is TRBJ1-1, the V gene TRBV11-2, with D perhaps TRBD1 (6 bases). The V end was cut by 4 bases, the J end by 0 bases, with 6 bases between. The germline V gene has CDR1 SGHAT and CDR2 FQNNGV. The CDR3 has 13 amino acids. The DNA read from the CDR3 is TGTGCCAGCAGCTGGGGGCTGAACACTGAA. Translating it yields CASSWGLNTE. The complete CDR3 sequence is CASSWGLNTEAFF.

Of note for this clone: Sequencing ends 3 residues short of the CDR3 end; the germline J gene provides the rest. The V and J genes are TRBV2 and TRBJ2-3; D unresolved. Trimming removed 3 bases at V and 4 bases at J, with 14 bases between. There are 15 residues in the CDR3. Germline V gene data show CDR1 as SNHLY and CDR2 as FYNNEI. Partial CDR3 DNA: TGTGCCAGCAGTGATGGTCACTTTAAGCCAGATACG. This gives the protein CASSDGHFKPDT. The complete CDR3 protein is CASSDGHFKPDTQYF.

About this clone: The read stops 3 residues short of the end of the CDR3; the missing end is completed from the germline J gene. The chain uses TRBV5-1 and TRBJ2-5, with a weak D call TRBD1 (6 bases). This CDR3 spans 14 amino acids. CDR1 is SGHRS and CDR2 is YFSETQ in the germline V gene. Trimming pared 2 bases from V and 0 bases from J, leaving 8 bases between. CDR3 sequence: CASSLQGYQETQYF. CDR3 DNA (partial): TGCGCCAGCAGCTTACAGGGATACCAAGAGACC. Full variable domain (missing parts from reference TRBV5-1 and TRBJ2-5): KAGVTQTPRYLIKTRGQQVTLSCSPISGHRSVSWYQQTPGQGLQFLFEYFSETQRNKGNFPGRFSGRQFSNSRSEMNVSTLELGDSALYLCASSLQGYQETQYFGPGTRLLVL.

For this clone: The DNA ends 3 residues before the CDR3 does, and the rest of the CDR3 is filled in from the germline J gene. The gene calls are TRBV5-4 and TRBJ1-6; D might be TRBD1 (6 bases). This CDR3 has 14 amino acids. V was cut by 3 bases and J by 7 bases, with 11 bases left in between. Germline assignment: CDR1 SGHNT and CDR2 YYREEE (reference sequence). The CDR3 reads CASSSLDRNSPLHF. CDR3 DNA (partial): TGTGCCAGCAGCTCCCTAGACAGGAATTCACCC.

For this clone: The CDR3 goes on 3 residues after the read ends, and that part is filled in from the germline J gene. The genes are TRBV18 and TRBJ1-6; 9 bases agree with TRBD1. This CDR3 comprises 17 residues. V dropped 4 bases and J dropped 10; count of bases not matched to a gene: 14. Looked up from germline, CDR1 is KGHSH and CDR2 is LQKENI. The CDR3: CASSLGQGLTMNSPLHF. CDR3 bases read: TGTGCCAGCTCACTGGGACAGGGCTTGACGATGAACTCACCC.

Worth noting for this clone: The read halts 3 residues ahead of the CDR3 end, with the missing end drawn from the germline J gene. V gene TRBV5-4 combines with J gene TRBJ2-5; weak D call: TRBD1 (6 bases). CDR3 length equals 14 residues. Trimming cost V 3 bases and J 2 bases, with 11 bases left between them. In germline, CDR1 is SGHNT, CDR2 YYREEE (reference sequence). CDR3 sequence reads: CASSSGQLQETQYF. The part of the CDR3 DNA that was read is TGTGCCAGCAGCTCCGGACAGTTACAAGAGACC.

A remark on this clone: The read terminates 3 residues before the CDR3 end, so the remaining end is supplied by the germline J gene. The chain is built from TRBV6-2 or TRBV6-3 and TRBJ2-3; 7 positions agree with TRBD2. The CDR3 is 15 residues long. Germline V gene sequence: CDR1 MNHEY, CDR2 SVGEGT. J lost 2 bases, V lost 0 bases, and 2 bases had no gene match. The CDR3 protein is CASSYSSGDTDTQYF. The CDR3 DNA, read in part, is TGTGCCAGCAGTTACTCCAGCGGGGACACAGATACG.

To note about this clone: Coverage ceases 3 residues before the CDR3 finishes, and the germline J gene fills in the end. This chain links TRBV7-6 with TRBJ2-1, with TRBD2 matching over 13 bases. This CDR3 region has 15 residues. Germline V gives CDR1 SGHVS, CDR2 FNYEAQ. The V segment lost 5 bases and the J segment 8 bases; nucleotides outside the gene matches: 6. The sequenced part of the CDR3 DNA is TGTGCCAGCAGCCGGGGACTAGCGGGAAGACATGAG. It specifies CASSRGLAGRHE. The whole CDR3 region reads CASSRGLAGRHEQFF.

CDR3 loop: CASTPGLQETQYF. The part of the CDR3 DNA that was read is TGTGCCAGCACCCCGGGACTTCAAGAGACC. V gene TRBV2 combines with J gene TRBJ2-5, with D tentatively TRBD2 (6 bases). The CDR3 is cut off 3 residues early in the read; its end comes from the germline J gene. This CDR3 is 13 amino acids long. Looked up from germline, CDR1 is SNHLY and CDR2 is FYNNEI. The germline V and J ends were trimmed by 7 bases and 2 bases, with 11 bases remaining between them.

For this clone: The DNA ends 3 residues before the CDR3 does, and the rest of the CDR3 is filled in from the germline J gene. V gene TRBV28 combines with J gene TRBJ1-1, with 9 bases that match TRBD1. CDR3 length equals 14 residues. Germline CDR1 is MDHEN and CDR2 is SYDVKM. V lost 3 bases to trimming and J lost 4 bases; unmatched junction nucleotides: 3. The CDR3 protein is CASSLGQGGTEAFF. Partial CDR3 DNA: TGTGCCAGCAGTTTGGGACAGGGAGGCACTGAA.

Incomplete CDR3 DNA: TGTGCCAGTAGTATAGCGGGGGCAACTAATGAAAAA. It translates to CASSIAGATNEK. The whole CDR3 is CASSIAGATNEKLFF. The chain is built from TRBV19 and TRBJ1-4; tentative D call: TRBD1 (5 bases). The CDR3 is cut off 3 residues early in the read; its end comes from the germline J gene. V lost 1 base and J lost 0, with 6 bases in between. CDR3 length: 15 amino acids. CDR1 and CDR2 (germline): LNHDA, SQIVND (reference sequence).

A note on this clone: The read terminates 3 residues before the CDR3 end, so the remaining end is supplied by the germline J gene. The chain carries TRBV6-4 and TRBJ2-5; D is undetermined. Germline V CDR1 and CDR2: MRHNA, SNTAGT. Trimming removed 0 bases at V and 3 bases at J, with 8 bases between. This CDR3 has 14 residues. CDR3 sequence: CASSDSGRKETQYF. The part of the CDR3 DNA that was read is TGTGCCAGCAGTGACTCTGGCAGAAAAGAGACC.

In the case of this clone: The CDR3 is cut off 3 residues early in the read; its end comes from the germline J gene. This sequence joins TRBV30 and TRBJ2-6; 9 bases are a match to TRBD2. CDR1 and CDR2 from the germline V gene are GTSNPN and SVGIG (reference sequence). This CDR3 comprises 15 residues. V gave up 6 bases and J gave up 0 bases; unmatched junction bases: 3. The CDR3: CACAGGVSGANVLTF. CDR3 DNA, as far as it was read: TGTGCCTGTGCGGGGGGGGTCTCTGGGGCCAACGTC.

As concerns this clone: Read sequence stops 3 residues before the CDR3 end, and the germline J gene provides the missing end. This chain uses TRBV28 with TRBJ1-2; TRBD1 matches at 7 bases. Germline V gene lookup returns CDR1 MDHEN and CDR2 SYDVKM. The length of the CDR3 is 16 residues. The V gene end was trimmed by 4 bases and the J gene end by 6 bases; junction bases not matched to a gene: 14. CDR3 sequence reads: CASSSPGGSGFNGYTF. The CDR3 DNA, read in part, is TGTGCCAGCAGTTCACCAGGGGGGTCGGGTTTTAATGGC.

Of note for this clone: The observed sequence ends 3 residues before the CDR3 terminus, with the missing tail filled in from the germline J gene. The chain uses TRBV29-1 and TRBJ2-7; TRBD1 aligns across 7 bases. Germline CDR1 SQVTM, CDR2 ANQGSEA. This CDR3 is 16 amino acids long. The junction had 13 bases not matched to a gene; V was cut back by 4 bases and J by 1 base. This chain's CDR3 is CSVGGIPGQLSYEQYF. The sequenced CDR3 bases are TGCAGCGTTGGGGGAATTCCGGGACAGCTTTCCTACGAG.